Following are 32 T cell receptor beta chains from one sample sequenced in a study of blood T cell repertoires in COVID-19. Clones were sequenced by immunoSEQ multiplex PCR, and TCRdb holds only the in-frame ones, with some missing. The sample has under 110,000 clones, 91% seen once. Sample: peripheral blood. The origin of the receptors is a man in his fifties or sixties with acute or convalescent COVID-19.

The chain carries TRBV27 and TRBJ2-6; D perhaps matches TRBD1 (5 bases). The germline V and J ends were trimmed by 0 bases and 0 bases, with 12 bases remaining between them. Per germline, CDR1 MNHEY and CDR2 SMNVEV (reference sequence). CDR3 length: 18 amino acids. The CDR3 loop is CASSLSTTAFSGANVLTF. As DNA, the CDR3 is TGTGCCAGCAGTTTATCGACGACAGCCTTCTCTGGGGCCAACGTCCTGACTTTC.

This chain joins TRBV7-2 and TRBJ2-1; no clear D. The CDR3 has 11 residues. Trimming removed 5 bases from V and 9 bases from J, with 8 bases in between. Germline CDR1 is SGHTA and CDR2 is FQGNSA. The CDR3 protein is CASSPGSEQFF. The CDR3 nucleotides read TGTGCCAGCAGCCCTGGCAGTGAGCAGTTCTTC.

Here the CDR3 reads CASSLAGTGDEKLFF. For the CDR3, the DNA is TGTGCCAGCAGCTTGGCGGGGACAGGGGATGAAAAACTGTTTTTT. V is TRBV5-4 and J is TRBJ1-4, with 10 nucleotides matching TRBD1. This CDR3 has 15 amino acids. CDR1 is SGHNT, CDR2 YYREEE, per germline (reference sequence). V was clipped by 0 bases and J by 6 bases; unmatched bases: 2.

This chain joins TRBV30 and TRBJ1-5; D gene unclear. Trimming stripped 2 bases from V and 2 bases from J, with 7 bases between. CDR3 length: 13 residues. In germline, CDR1 is GTSNPN, CDR2 SVGIG (reference sequence). This CDR3 is CAWSSQGNQPQHF. DNA of the CDR3: TGTGCCTGGAGTAGCCAGGGCAATCAGCCCCAGCATTTT.

This clone was seen a single time. The CDR3 region is CASSLRGSETEAFF. The CDR3 DNA reads TGTGCCAGCAGCTTGCGAGGGTCCGAGACTGAAGCTTTCTTT. The rearrangement uses TRBV5-6 and TRBJ1-1, with unresolved D. Trimming took off 1 base at V and 5 bases at J, with 12 bases between the two ends. Germline V gene data show CDR1 as SGHDT and CDR2 as YYEEEE. This CDR3 contains 14 residues.

The genes are TRBV3-1 (or the pseudogene TRBV3-2) and TRBJ2-4, with a possible D match to TRBD2 (5 bases). V lost 4 bases and J 9 bases, leaving 10 bases between the germline ends. The CDR3 sequence is 12 residues long. Germline CDR1 reads LGHDT; CDR2 reads YNNKEL (reference sequence). CDR3 sequence reads: CASSLLGSIQYF. Written as DNA, the CDR3 is TGTGCCAGCAGCCTGCTGGGGAGCATTCAGTACTTC.

V gene TRBV7-9 combines with J gene TRBJ2-3, with 7 bases aligning to TRBD1. This CDR3 has 16 amino acids. V shed 2 bases, J shed 2 bases, and the junction held 7 bases outside the gene matches. The germline gives CDR1 SEHNR, CDR2 FQNEAQ (reference sequence). The chain's CDR3 is CASSLMGQRSTDTQYF. The CDR3 coding sequence is TGTGCCAGCAGCTTAATGGGACAGAGGTCCACAGATACGCAGTATTTT.

V gene TRBV6-5 combines with J gene TRBJ2-7; 10 nucleotides agree with TRBD1. The germline CDR1 and CDR2 sequences are MNHEY and SVGAGI. Trimming cost V 5 bases and J 3 bases; bases outside gene matches: 4. This CDR3 has 14 amino acids. The CDR3 DNA reads TGTGCCAGCAGTCCCCGGGACAGGGGCTACGAGCAGTACTTC. Translating gives CASSPRDRGYEQYF.

The chain employs TRBV5-1 and TRBJ1-1, with 10 bases identical to TRBD1. Germline trimming cut 9 bases from V and 5 bases from J; bases unmatched to any gene: 10. The germline V gene has CDR1 SGHRS and CDR2 YFSETQ. This CDR3 is built from 14 residues. Here the CDR3 reads CATGRGQGDTEAFF. The CDR3 bases are TGCGCCACCGGGAGAGGACAGGGGGATACTGAAGCTTTCTTT.

The chain links TRBV5-8 to TRBJ1-1; D possibly corresponds to TRBD1 (5 bases). V lost 1 base and J 0 bases, leaving 13 bases between the germline ends. Germline lookup yields CDR1 SGHTS and CDR2 YDEGEE. The CDR3 has 16 amino acids. The CDR3 DNA sequence: TGTGCCAGCAGCTTGACATGGGGCACCATGAACACTGAAGCTTTCTTT. Its translation: CASSLTWGTMNTEAFF.

CDR3 sequence reads: CASHGQHQETQYF. DNA for the CDR3: TGTGCCAGCCATGGACAGCATCAAGAGACCCAGTACTTC. The V and J genes are TRBV6-5 and TRBJ2-5; TRBD1 is a possible D gene (6 bases). V was shortened by 8 bases and J by 2 bases, with 12 bases between the two germline ends. There are 13 residues in the CDR3. Germline CDR1 MNHEY, CDR2 SVGAGI.

V usage is TRBV2 and J usage is TRBJ1-1; D is uncertain. CDR3 size: 13 residues. Trimming removed 4 bases at V and 9 bases at J, with 15 bases between. The germline V gene encodes CDR1 SNHLY and CDR2 FYNNEI. The CDR3 DNA is TGTGCCAGCAGTGGGACTCCGGGGTTCCAAGCTTTCTTT. Translation: CASSGTPGFQAFF.

The rearrangement joins TRBV9 to TRBJ2-1; D possibly corresponds to TRBD2 (5 bases). Trimming removed 3 bases from V and 10 bases from J, with 17 bases in between. The CDR3 covers 14 residues. Germline loops: CDR1 SGDLS, CDR2 YYNGEE. The CDR3 coding sequence is TGTGCCAGCAGCGAACACGGACTGACGCTGGAGCAGTTCTTC. Translated, it gives CASSEHGLTLEQFF.

The chain links TRBV3-1 (or the pseudogene TRBV3-2) to TRBJ2-4; a weak D match, TRBD1 (5 bases). From germline, CDR1 is LGHDT and CDR2 YNNKEL (reference sequence). This CDR3 comprises 19 residues. V was shortened by 0 bases and J by 0 bases, with 18 bases between the two germline ends. The DNA for the CDR3 is TGTGCCAGCAGCCAAGATCCTTGGACATACGTCCTAGCCAAAAACATTCAGTACTTC. It specifies CASSQDPWTYVLAKNIQYF.

V usage is TRBV11-3 and J usage is TRBJ2-5, with 8 positions matching TRBD2. Germline CDR1 SGHNT, CDR2 YENEEA. The CDR3 extends over 16 amino acids. V was clipped by 1 base and J by 3 bases; unmatched bases: 7. In nucleotides, the CDR3 is TGTGCCAGCAGCTTAGGCGGCTTAGCGGGGAAAGAGACCCAGTACTTC. Translating gives CASSLGGLAGKETQYF.

The genes are TRBV5-1 and TRBJ1-2; D unresolved. CDR1 and CDR2 (germline): SGHRS, YFSETQ. The V end lost 0 bases, the J end lost 5 bases, and 8 bases lay between the germline ends. This CDR3 contains 13 residues. The CDR3 DNA reads as TGCGCCAGCAGCTTGGCCGGAGGTTATGGCTACACCTTC. Translation: CASSLAGGYGYTF.

This clone was seen just once. The chain has TRBV5-5 and TRBJ1-5; a possible D gene is TRBD1 (5 bases). This CDR3 has 19 residues. Trimming took 0 bases from V and 0 from J, leaving 19 bases between them. Germline V CDR1 and CDR2: SGHKS, YYEKEE (reference sequence). CDR3 region: CASSLEAGWLEYSNQPQHF. CDR3 DNA: TGTGCCAGCAGCTTGGAAGCAGGGTGGTTGGAATATAGCAATCAGCCCCAGCATTTT.

A single count supports this clone. The chain couples TRBV25-1 to TRBJ2-7; D remains ambiguous. Deletions cut 0 bases from V and 3 bases from J, with 6 bases between. The CDR3 has 13 amino acids. Germline CDR1 is MGHDK and CDR2 is SYGVNS. The CDR3 DNA follows: TGTGCCAGCAGTGAATATTCAGGCTACGAGCAGTACTTC. This sequence encodes CASSEYSGYEQYF.

The chain has TRBV6-2 or TRBV6-3 and TRBJ2-1, with TRBD2 identical over 12 bases. From germline, CDR1 is MNHEY and CDR2 SVGEGT. The CDR3 contains 18 residues. V lost 2 bases and J lost 7; bases outside the gene matches: 12. The CDR3: CASSYRLAGGRIRNEQFF. DNA of the CDR3: TGTGCCAGCAGTTACCGGCTAGCGGGGGGGCGTATCAGAAATGAGCAGTTCTTC.

The chain recombines TRBV7-2 with TRBJ2-5; a possible D gene is TRBD2 (5 bases). CDR1 SGHTA and CDR2 FQGNSA come from the germline V gene. There are 14 residues in the CDR3. V lost 4 bases, J lost 5 bases, and 14 bases lay in between. The DNA of the CDR3 is TGTGCCAGCAGCTGGAACCGCGGAGGCGAGACCCAGTACTTC. Amino acids: CASSWNRGGETQYF.

The chain joins TRBV6-5 to TRBJ1-5, with D tentatively TRBD1 (5 bases). CDR3 length: 14 residues. Trimming took 0 bases from V and 7 from J, leaving 10 bases between them. The germline V gene encodes CDR1 MNHEY and CDR2 SVGAGI. CDR3 sequence: CASSYSGGGQPQHF. Here the CDR3 DNA reads TGTGCCAGCAGTTACTCGGGGGGTGGGCAGCCCCAGCATTTT.

The chain is built from TRBV9 and TRBJ1-1; no reliable D call. Germline values: CDR1 SGDLS, CDR2 YYNGEE. Trimming took off 3 bases at V and 11 bases at J, with 14 bases between the two ends. The CDR3 loop spans 12 amino acids. CDR3 sequence reads: CASSELDGGAFF. CDR3 bases: TGTGCCAGCAGCGAATTGGACGGCGGGGCTTTCTTT.

Only one count was recorded for this clone. This chain links TRBV4-3 with TRBJ1-2; D is possibly TRBD1 (6 bases). This CDR3 region has 14 residues. V dropped 0 bases and J dropped 8 bases, with 13 bases sitting between them. Germline CDR1 LGHNA, CDR2 YSLEER. The CDR3 spells CASSQEKGVVGYTF. The CDR3 DNA sequence: TGCGCCAGCAGCCAAGAAAAGGGGGTCGTGGGCTACACCTTC.

The rearrangement joins TRBV7-2 to TRBJ2-3, with TRBD2 matching 10 bases. The CDR3 runs 19 residues. In germline, CDR1 is SGHTA, CDR2 FQGNSA. Unmatched junction bases numbered 10, after V lost 1 base and J lost 0 bases. The CDR3 DNA reads TGTGCCAGCAGCTTAGGTTTACTAGCGGGGACTGCTAGCACAGATACGCAGTATTTT. Encoded protein: CASSLGLLAGTASTDTQYF.

This clone was counted a single time. This chain links TRBV15 with TRBJ1-5; 8 nucleotides agree with TRBD1. The CDR3 length is 14 residues. Germline-derived CDR1 and CDR2 are LNHNV and YYDKDF (reference sequence). The J segment lost 4 bases and the V segment lost 1 base, leaving 0 bases of the junction unmatched. CDR3 residues: CATSRGDRNQPQHF. DNA of the CDR3: TGTGCCACCAGCAGAGGGGACAGGAATCAGCCCCAGCATTTT.

This chain connects TRBV5-1 to TRBJ2-1, with D unresolved. The CDR3 is 14 residues long. The germline V gene encodes CDR1 SGHRS and CDR2 YFSETQ. Deletions cut 1 base from V and 0 bases from J, with 5 bases between. CDR3: CASSLSSSYNEQFF. The CDR3 DNA reads TGCGCCAGCAGCTTGTCGAGCTCCTACAATGAGCAGTTCTTC.

The chain carries TRBV5-1 and TRBJ2-1; 12 bases map to TRBD1. The germline gives CDR1 SGHRS, CDR2 YFSETQ. With V trimmed by 4 bases and J by 7 bases, 9 bases remained unmatched. This CDR3 region has 16 residues. CDR3 in amino acids: CASSRGGTGGGNEQFF. In DNA form, the CDR3 reads TGCGCCAGCAGCCGTGGAGGGACAGGGGGCGGGAATGAGCAGTTCTTC.

This clone came up once. The chain uses TRBV3-1 (or the pseudogene TRBV3-2) and TRBJ2-3; the match to TRBD2 covers 13 bases. The V gene end was trimmed by 6 bases and the J gene end by 11 bases; junction bases not matched to a gene: 5. Germline V gives CDR1 LGHDT, CDR2 YNNKEL (reference sequence). CDR3 size: 13 residues. DNA of the CDR3: TGTGCCAGCAGGACTAGCGGGGGGCTCGGGCAGTATTTT. Protein sequence: CASRTSGGLGQYF.

This clone was picked up a small number of times. The chain is built from TRBV4-1 and TRBJ1-3, with unresolved D. The V and J ends lost 3 bases and 7 bases respectively, with 4 bases between them. The CDR3 is 11 amino acids. Germline CDR1 reads MGHRA; CDR2 reads YSYEKL. The CDR3 sequence: CASSHSNTIYF. The CDR3 coding sequence is TGCGCCAGCAGCCATTCTAACACCATATATTTT.

The chain recombines TRBV6-6 with TRBJ2-3; TRBD1 agrees at 7 bases. The CDR3 has 15 amino acids. Germline V gene data show CDR1 as MNHNY and CDR2 as SVGAGI (reference sequence). Trimming took 5 bases from V and 3 from J; bases not matched to a gene: 8. The CDR3 loop reads CASSRRQGSTDTQYF. The CDR3 bases are TGTGCCAGCAGTCGAAGACAGGGTTCTACAGATACGCAGTATTTT.

The chain recombines TRBV18 with TRBJ1-4; D gene ambiguous. V was shortened by 3 bases and J by 4 bases, with 18 bases between the two germline ends. Germline V CDR1 and CDR2: KGHSH, LQKENI. This CDR3 comprises 17 residues. CDR3: CASSPNPLLLSNEKLFF. The CDR3, as DNA: TGTGCCAGCTCACCTAACCCACTTTTATTGAGTAATGAAAAACTGTTTTTT.

The rearrangement uses TRBV11-3 and TRBJ2-1, with a weak D call TRBD2 (5 bases). V dropped 0 bases and J dropped 10 bases, with 19 bases sitting between them. The CDR3 is made up of 16 amino acids. Germline V gives CDR1 SGHNT, CDR2 YENEEA. The CDR3 DNA sequence: TGTGCCAGCAGCTTAGATCGACGAGTCGTCGGGGTCGAGCAGTTCTTC. Translation: CASSLDRRVVGVEQFF. The full variable domain, in which reference TRBV11-3 and TRBJ2-1 provide the parts outside the CDR3, is EAGVVQSPRYKIIEKKQPVAFWCNPISGHNTLYWYLQNLGQGPELLIRYENEEAVDDSQLPKDRFSAERLKGVDSTLKIQPAELGDSAVYLCASSLDRRVVGVEQFFGPGTRLTVL.